The rows below give T cell receptor beta chains drawn from one sample of a study of identical twins. TCRdb re-called the 5' RACE reads with MiXCR, one entry per CDR3 protein. The table shows fewer than 250,000 distinct CDR3 sequences, with around a tenth occurring only once. Sequenced sample: memory (CD45RO+) T cells sorted from blood. The receptors shown here come from a woman under 30 in good health. Each CDR3 is given with its conserved first and last residue. A D gene is named only where the DNA matches it firmly. Only part of the rows carry a size: once, few, many, or a class if the clone is expanded.

clone_size | j_call | v_call | d_call | cdr3_aa | cdr3_nt
few | TRBJ2-7 | TRBV28 | . | CASSFPDRYEQYF | TGTGCCAGCAGTTTTCCGGACAGATACGAGCAGTACTTC
few | TRBJ1-2 | TRBV20-1 | . | CSATRTAYGYTF | TGCAGTGCCACAAGGACAGCCTATGGCTACACCTTC
few | TRBJ2-2 | TRBV5-1 | . | CASSSGWGTGELFF | TGCGCCAGCAGTTCCGGGTGGGGCACCGGGGAGCTGTTTTTT
. | TRBJ2-1 | TRBV20-1 | TRBD2 | CSASSDLAGASEGQFF | TGCAGTGCTAGTTCTGACTTAGCGGGAGCCAGTGAAGGGCAGTTCTTC
. | TRBJ2-4 | TRBV27 | . | CASSRAPGTNIQYF | TGTGCCAGCAGTCGAGCTCCAGGCACCAACATTCAGTACTTC
few | TRBJ2-3 | TRBV20-1 | . | CSARVERVGTDTQYF | TGCAGTGCTAGAGTTGAACGTGTCGGGACAGATACGCAGTATTTT
. | TRBJ2-2 | TRBV2 | TRBD2 | CASRGLVDTGELFF | TGTGCCAGCAGAGGACTAGTGGACACCGGGGAGCTGTTTTTT
. | TRBJ2-1 | TRBV5-1 | . | CASSLAFFRDASSYNEQFF | TGCGCCAGCAGCTTGGCCTTTTTTCGAGACGCAAGCTCCTACAATGAGCAGTTCTTC
few | TRBJ2-1 | TRBV25-1 | TRBD2 | CASSEFGDYSFSYNEQFF | TGTGCCAGCAGTGAATTCGGGGACTACTCCTTCTCCTACAATGAGCAGTTCTTC
few | TRBJ2-7 | TRBV30 | . | CAWNWDGTYEQYF | TGTGCCTGGAACTGGGACGGAACCTACGAGCAGTACTTC
few | TRBJ2-3 | TRBV12-5 | TRBD2 | CASGPPGLAADTQYF | TGTGCTAGTGGCCCCCCGGGACTAGCGGCAGATACGCAGTATTTT
many | TRBJ2-7 | TRBV20-1 | TRBD1 | CSAGTGVPYEQYF | TGCAGTGCGGGGACAGGGGTGCCCTACGAGCAGTACTTC
. | TRBJ2-3 | TRBV9 | . | CASGSGTDTQYF | TGTGCCAGTGGGAGTGGCACAGATACGCAGTATTTT
few | TRBJ2-6 | TRBV6-4 | TRBD1 | CATSTGGAGANVLTF | TGTGCCACCTCGACAGGGGGCGCTGGGGCCAACGTCCTGACTTTC
. | TRBJ2-7 | TRBV27 | TRBD1 | CASRRQGETYEQYF | TGTGCCAGCAGGAGACAGGGGGAAACCTACGAGCAGTACTTC
. | TRBJ2-7 | TRBV7-2 | TRBD2 | CASSLASGTPSYEQYF | TGTGCCAGCAGCTTAGCGAGCGGGACCCCCTCCTACGAGCAGTACTTC
many | TRBJ2-3 | TRBV29-1 | TRBD1 | CSAATGVDTQYF | TGCAGCGCCGCCACAGGGGTGGATACGCAGTATTTT
many | TRBJ2-1 | TRBV29-1 | TRBD1 | CSVTGGRDEQFF | TGCAGCGTTACAGGGGGTAGGGATGAGCAGTTCTTC
few | TRBJ1-5 | TRBV15 | . | CATSREGGNQPQHF | TGTGCCACCAGCAGAGAGGGGGGAAATCAGCCCCAGCATTTT
many | TRBJ2-3 | TRBV5-1 | . | CATSDGTTDTQYF | TGCGCCACTTCGGACGGAACCACAGATACGCAGTATTTT
many | TRBJ1-5 | TRBV20-1 | . | CSARDLGDRQPQHF | TGCAGTGCTAGAGATCTTGGGGATCGGCAGCCCCAGCATTTT
many | TRBJ2-2 | TRBV5-1 | . | CASSISGGELFF | TGCGCCAGCAGCATTAGTGGCGGGGAGCTGTTTTTT
few | TRBJ2-3 | TRBV6-1 | TRBD2 | CASSPRLAGGTDTQYF | TGTGCCAGCAGTCCCCGACTAGCGGGAGGTACAGATACGCAGTATTTT
many | TRBJ1-5 | TRBV27 | . | CASSFGDSNQPQHF | TGTGCCAGCAGTTTCGGAGATAGCAATCAGCCCCAGCATTTT
. | TRBJ2-3 | TRBV12-3/TRBV12-4 | TRBD2 | CASRGLVGTDTQYF | TGTGCCAGCAGGGGACTAGTAGGCACAGATACGCAGTATTTT
many | TRBJ2-3 | TRBV20-1 | . | CSASSSAGTDTQYF | TGCAGTGCTTCTTCCTCGGCTGGCACAGATACGCAGTATTTT
. | TRBJ1-6 | TRBV27 | . | CASSLARSSPLHF | TGTGCCAGCAGTTTAGCCCGGAGTTCACCCCTCCACTTT
many | TRBJ2-3 | TRBV7-9 | TRBD1 | CASSLDRGRTDTQYF | TGTGCCAGCAGCCTGGACAGGGGTCGCACAGATACGCAGTATTTT
few | TRBJ2-7 | TRBV10-3 | . | CAISESYSLYEQYF | TGTGCCATCAGTGAGTCGTACAGTCTCTACGAGCAGTACTTC
few | TRBJ2-1 | TRBV15 | . | CATSTLTSTGQFF | TGTGCCACCAGCACCCTGACTAGTACCGGGCAGTTCTTC
many | TRBJ2-5 | TRBV20-1 | . | CSASSALQNQETQYF | TGCAGTGCTAGTTCGGCGTTGCAGAACCAAGAGACCCAGTACTTC
many | TRBJ1-1 | TRBV7-3 | . | CASSLTLSTEAFF | TGTGCCAGCAGCTTAACATTGTCCACTGAAGCTTTCTTT
. | TRBJ2-7 | TRBV5-6 | TRBD2 | CASSPGLAGAHQYEQYF | TGTGCCAGCAGCCCCGGACTAGCGGGGGCCCATCAATACGAGCAGTACTTC
few | TRBJ2-7 | TRBV12-3/TRBV12-4 | . | CASSLWGRSHEQYF | TGTGCCAGCAGTTTGTGGGGGCGCAGCCACGAGCAGTACTTC
. | TRBJ2-7 | TRBV6-5 | . | CASSRGEKQYF | TGTGCCAGCAGTCGCGGGGAGAAACAGTACTTC
few | TRBJ2-7 | TRBV28 | TRBD1 | CASSRPLWGQRLYEQYF | TGTGCCAGCAGTCGACCTTTATGGGGACAGAGACTCTACGAGCAGTACTTC
. | TRBJ2-1 | TRBV12-3/TRBV12-4 | TRBD1 | CASSLRDRGSNEQFF | TGTGCCAGCAGTCTTCGGGACAGGGGGTCCAATGAGCAGTTCTTC
few | TRBJ2-1 | TRBV20-1 | TRBD2 | CSWAGGKAREQFF | TGCAGTTGGGCGGGGGGCAAGGCTAGGGAGCAGTTCTTC
. | TRBJ2-5 | TRBV3-1 | . | CASSQDLREAKTQYF | TGTGCCAGCAGCCAAGATTTACGCGAGGCGAAGACCCAGTACTTC
few | TRBJ1-2 | TRBV5-4 | TRBD1 | CASSLTGGDHGYTF | TGTGCCAGCAGCTTGACAGGGGGAGACCATGGCTACACCTTC
many | TRBJ2-3 | TRBV15 | . | CATSRSTADTQYF | TGTGCCACCAGCCGAAGTACGGCCGATACGCAGTATTTT
. | TRBJ1-2 | TRBV12-3/TRBV12-4 | . | CASSLGAGGGYTF | TGTGCCAGCAGTTTAGGGGCGGGGGGAGGCTACACCTTC
few | TRBJ1-1 | TRBV20-1 | . | CSASPSGVPEAFF | TGCAGTGCCAGTCCTTCGGGGGTCCCTGAAGCTTTCTTT
few | TRBJ2-3 | TRBV7-3 | TRBD2 | CASSLFLRGASTDTQYF | TGTGCCAGCAGCTTATTCTTGCGGGGGGCAAGCACAGATACGCAGTATTTT
few | TRBJ2-5 | TRBV20-1 | TRBD2 | CSARESRGSGDGAQYF | TGCAGTGCTAGAGAGTCCCGGGGGAGCGGGGATGGGGCCCAGTACTTC